The following is a TCR beta chain sequence with its context. Its antigen is undetermined. Researchers reported sorting CD4+ naive, central memory, regulatory and stem cell-like memory cells via CD45RO/CCR7/CD25/CD127/CD95/CD27. The whole isolated RNA underwent reverse transcription, so sequencing captured expressed TCRB transcripts. Data came from immunoSEQ multiplex PCR; TCRdb stores just in-frame clones and leaves some out. The sample has hundreds of thousands of clones, 13% seen once; the top ten hold approximately 0.02%. V gave up 4 bases and J gave up 2 bases; unmatched junction bases: 5. This CDR3 region has 15 residues. Germline-derived CDR1 and CDR2 are MNHEY and SVGAGI. This entry is derived from a study of beta chain features in type 1 diabetes. Study observations and caveats: Comparison showed that naive, central memory and Treg TCRB repertoires appeared more similar among patients than among healthy donors. Moderate but significant shortening of TCRB CDR3s was recorded in all four CD4+ subsets from Type 1 diabetes patients.

The TCR originated in a man younger than 30 with type 1 diabetes. Specimen: naive CD4+ T cells from blood. The V and J genes are TRBV6-5 and TRBJ2-3; TRBD2 aligns across 8 bases. In DNA, the CDR3 is TGTGCCAGCAGTTGGGTAGCGGGGCCCACAGATACGCAGTATTTT. Translated, it gives CASSWVAGPTDTQYF.